The clone carrying this T cell receptor (beta chain) occurred a few times. Its antigen is currently unknown. Lactation, pregnancy, other autoimmune disease or uncontrolled infection led to exclusion of patients. This sample was included in a study of T cells in Graves' hyperthyroidism and ophthalmopathy. From germline, CDR1 is SGHTA and CDR2 FQGNSA. V was shortened by 1 base and J by 4 bases, with 13 bases between the two germline ends. The CDR3 is 15 amino acids. Study conclusions and caveats: Before onset, by a median of approximately 5.9 months, the model predicted ophthalmopathy.

RNA transcripts gave rise to amplified TCR beta CDR3 regions. The HTBI set primed first-round TCR CDR3 RT-PCR. Each CDR3 protein gets one entry after TCRdb re-called the multiplex PCR reads with MiXCR. Among roughly 500,000 distinct CDR3 sequences listed, roughly 50% were seen once. Sequencing used peripheral blood or thyroid tissue (not recorded which). The rearrangement links TRBV7-2 to TRBJ2-5; D is unclear. This receptor was obtained from an adult woman with Graves' disease, either hyperthyroidism or ophthalmopathy (not recorded which). The CDR3 reads CASSLDSFGVETQYF. Here the CDR3 DNA reads TGTGCCAGCAGCTTAGACAGTTTTGGCGTAGAGACCCAGTACTTC.